This entry lists 7 T cell receptor beta chains sequenced from one sample in a study of control samples from healthy donors and cancer patients. Sequencing used immunoSEQ multiplex PCR; TCRdb keeps in-frame clones, though not all of them. The sample holds fewer than 150,000 clones, more than 85% seen once. The specimen sequenced was blood. Receptor source: a man between 18 and 29 years old in good health.

V gene TRBV5-1 combines with J gene TRBJ1-4; tentative D call: TRBD1 (5 bases). This CDR3 is built from 12 residues. Germline V gene sequence: CDR1 SGHRS, CDR2 YFSETQ. The V end lost 4 bases, the J end lost 8 bases, and 9 bases lay between the germline ends. In DNA, the CDR3 is TGCGCCAGCAGCCTGGGGGGAGAAAAACTGTTTTTT. Translated, it gives CASSLGGEKLFF. Supplemented by reference TRBV5-1 and TRBJ1-4, the full variable domain reads KAGVTQTPRYLIKTRGQQVTLSCSPISGHRSVSWYQQTPGQGLQFLFEYFSETQRNKGNFPGRFSGRQFSNSRSEMNVSTLELGDSALYLCASSLGGEKLFFGSGTQLSVL.

A single count supports this clone. The chain is built from TRBV11-2 and TRBJ1-1; D is perhaps TRBD1 (6 bases). Trimming pared 0 bases from V and 8 bases from J, leaving 13 bases between. The CDR3 extends over 14 amino acids. The germline V gene encodes CDR1 SGHAT and CDR2 FQNNGV. The CDR3 nucleotides are TGTGCCAGCAGCTTAGATGGGGTAGGGGGAGAAGCTTTCTTT. This sequence encodes CASSLDGVGGEAFF.

This rearrangement joins TRBV11-2 to TRBJ2-5; TRBD1 matches at 9 bases. This CDR3 contains 14 residues. Losses at the gene ends were 6 bases for V and 3 bases for J; bases not matched to a gene: 5. The germline CDR1 and CDR2 sequences are SGHAT and FQNNGV. Written as DNA, the CDR3 is TGTGCCAGCAGATACTGGACAGGGGAAGAGACCCAGTACTTC. Translated: CASRYWTGEETQYF.

The V and J genes are TRBV4-1 and TRBJ2-5; perhaps TRBD2 as D (6 bases). With 2 bases removed from V and 5 bases from J, the gap between germline ends came to 9 bases. The CDR3 has 13 amino acids. Germline V gene sequence: CDR1 MGHRA, CDR2 YSYEKL. The CDR3 reads CASSQRGKETQYF. The CDR3 DNA sequence: TGCGCCAGCAGCCAACGGGGGAAGGAGACCCAGTACTTC.

This chain links TRBV5-4 with TRBJ1-2; the D is unclear. Trimming left V 0 bases short and J 5 bases short, with 14 bases between. The CDR3 runs to 15 residues. CDR1 is SGHNT and CDR2 is YYREEE in the germline V gene (reference sequence). The CDR3 is CASSLGELFGYGYTF. The CDR3 bases are TGTGCCAGCAGCTTGGGGGAGTTATTTGGATATGGCTACACCTTC.

The chain couples TRBV5-8 to TRBJ1-1; unclear D gene. The CDR3 is 14 residues long. The germline gives CDR1 SGHTS, CDR2 YDEGEE. Trimming pared 4 bases from V and 1 base from J, leaving 11 bases between. The CDR3 reads CASSTPGKNTEAFF. The CDR3 DNA is TGTGCCAGCAGCACACCGGGAAAGAACACTGAAGCTTTCTTT.

J is TRBJ2-7 and V is TRBV6-5; 7 bases line up with TRBD2. Germline lookup yields CDR1 MNHEY and CDR2 SVGAGI. The trim removed 3 bases at V and 6 bases at J, leaving 5 bases unmatched. The CDR3 loop spans 13 amino acids. The CDR3: CASSYGLDGEQYF. The CDR3 nucleotides are TGTGCCAGCAGTTATGGACTAGATGGCGAGCAGTACTTC.